What follows are 22 T cell receptor beta chains derived from one specimen sequenced in a study of Graves' ophthalmopathy and Graves' hyperthyroidism (dated by TCRdb to the late 2010s). TCRdb lists the instrument as Illumina HiSeq 2000. TCR beta CDR3 regions were amplified from RNA transcripts for repertoire sequencing. HTBI primers and the Qiagen OneStep RT-PCR kit were used in a first-round RT-PCR, which was followed by a second-round multiplex PCR, size selection and purification. The public reads were reprocessed in TCRdb via fastp at Q25 and MiXCR, keeping in-frame beta chains. When rows share a CDR3 protein, they turn into one entry using the most common DNA and genes. The sample contains 300,000 to 350,000 distinct CDR3 sequences, roughly a sixth of them found a single time. The ten largest clones add up to roughly 12% of the sample. Sequencing was carried out using peripheral blood. These receptors all stem from an adult man with Graves' ophthalmopathy.

This clonotype was detected ten times or more. The J gene is TRBJ1-1, the V gene TRBV28; tentatively, D is TRBD1 (6 bases). Germline V CDR1 and CDR2: MDHEN, SYDVKM. The CDR3 is 14 residues long. V was trimmed by 2 bases and J by 1 base, leaving 8 bases between them. This CDR3 is CASSLPGANTEAFF. CDR3 in DNA: TGTGCCAGCAGTTTACCGGGGGCGAACACTGAAGCTTTCTTT.

This clonotype was counted many times. The chain couples TRBV6-4 to TRBJ2-7; D is uncertain. This CDR3 is built from 17 residues. Germline V CDR1 and CDR2: MRHNA, SNTAGT. Trimming cost V 2 bases and J 0 bases, with 17 bases left between them. CDR3 loop: CASSDNRSGGSSYEQYF. The CDR3 DNA reads TGTGCCAGCAGTGACAATCGATCGGGCGGCAGCTCCTACGAGCAGTACTTC.

The rearrangement links TRBV6-1 to TRBJ2-7; D is possibly TRBD1 (6 bases). V was clipped by 6 bases and J by 3 bases, with 15 bases between them. This CDR3 comprises 14 residues. Per germline, CDR1 MNHNS and CDR2 SASEGT. DNA of the CDR3: TGTGCCAGCAGACAAACAGGGCTAAACTACGAGCAGTACTTC. Encoded protein: CASRQTGLNYEQYF.

Many counts were recorded for this clonotype. The chain is built from TRBV5-1 and TRBJ1-2; a weak D match, TRBD1 (6 bases). Germline assignment: CDR1 SGHRS and CDR2 YFSETQ. CDR3 length: 13 residues. V was pared by 0 bases and J by 8 bases, with 11 bases between. The CDR3 DNA reads TGCGCCAGCAGCTTGGCGGGGGCGCGGGGCTACACCTTC. Its translation: CASSLAGARGYTF.

This clonotype was observed many times. The chain uses TRBV2 and TRBJ1-2; a weak D match, TRBD1 (5 bases). Trimming shortened V by 4 bases and J by 6 bases, and 6 bases separated the two germline ends. The length of the CDR3 is 11 residues. Germline loops: CDR1 SNHLY, CDR2 FYNNEI. The CDR3 spells CASSARDGYTF. In nucleotides, the CDR3 is TGTGCCAGCAGTGCCAGGGATGGCTACACCTTC.

This clonotype came up many times. V and J are TRBV25-1 and TRBJ2-5; D possibly matches TRBD1 or TRBD2 (5 bases each). Germline CDR1 reads MGHDK; CDR2 reads SYGVNS. This CDR3 has 14 amino acids. Trimming left V 5 bases short and J 4 bases short, with 14 bases between. The CDR3: CASSPLGRAETQYF. The DNA of the CDR3 is TGTGCCAGCAGTCCTCTGGGGCGGGCAGAGACCCAGTACTTC.

The chain combines TRBV12-3 or TRBV12-4 with TRBJ1-1; tentative D call: TRBD1 (6 bases). The V end lost 3 bases, the J end lost 4 bases, and 12 bases lay between the germline ends. The CDR3 extends over 14 amino acids. Written as DNA, the CDR3 is TGTGCCAGCAGTTTTTTGCAGACAGGCACTGAAGCTTTCTTT. Protein product: CASSFLQTGTEAFF.

In this sample, this clonotype turned up many times. The rearrangement links TRBV5-1 to TRBJ2-7, with D uncertain. Germline V CDR1 and CDR2: SGHRS, YFSETQ. The CDR3 loop spans 14 amino acids. Trimming took 4 bases from V and 0 from J, leaving 11 bases between them. This CDR3 reads CASSQIETSYEQYF. DNA for the CDR3: TGCGCCAGCAGCCAAATAGAGACCTCCTACGAGCAGTACTTC.

Written as DNA, the CDR3 is TGCAGTGCTAGAGCGTCACGTGCTAGCGAATCTGGCGAGCAGTACTTC. As protein: CSARASRASESGEQYF. The rearrangement links TRBV20-1 to TRBJ2-7, with a possible D match to TRBD2 (6 bases). There are 16 residues in the CDR3. The germline V gene encodes CDR1 DFQATT and CDR2 SNEGSKA (reference sequence). The germline V and J ends were trimmed by 1 base and 6 bases, with 22 bases remaining between them.

The J gene is TRBJ2-2, the V gene TRBV7-8, with 8 bases lining up with TRBD2. This CDR3 comprises 16 residues. J lost 6 bases, V lost 1 base, and 7 bases had no gene match. The germline V gene has CDR1 SGHVS and CDR2 FQNEAQ. CDR3 DNA: TGTGCCAGCAGCTTAGGCGGTAGCGGGATCGCCGGGGAGCTGTTTTTT. The encoded protein is CASSLGGSGIAGELFF.

In its sample, this clonotype was seen many times. This sequence joins TRBV5-1 and TRBJ1-1, with D possibly TRBD1 on 6 matching bases. The CDR3 extends over 14 amino acids. The V gene lost 4 bases and the J gene lost 8 bases, with 18 bases spanning the gap. Per the germline V gene, CDR1 is SGHRS and CDR2 is YFSETQ. In DNA, the CDR3 is TGCGCCAGCAGCGCGGACAGCGCCGCGAAGGAAGCTTTCTTT. Amino acids: CASSADSAAKEAFF.

This clonotype showed up many times. The rearrangement links TRBV27 to TRBJ2-7; 9 positions agree with TRBD2. Trimming removed 3 bases from V and 6 bases from J; junction bases left unmatched: 6. The CDR3 length is 14 residues. CDR1 and CDR2 from the germline V gene are MNHEY and SMNVEV (reference sequence). CDR3: CASSLFGTSSEQYF. CDR3 in DNA: TGTGCCAGCAGTTTGTTTGGGACTAGCAGCGAGCAGTACTTC.

J is TRBJ2-7 and V is TRBV28; D is uncertain. The CDR3 spans 12 residues. V was clipped by 8 bases and J by 3 bases, with 11 bases between them. Germline V gives CDR1 MDHEN, CDR2 SYDVKM. CDR3 sequence (DNA): TGTGCCAGCTCCCAAGTGGGCTACGAGCAGTACTTC. This gives the protein CASSQVGYEQYF.

This clonotype has a count of ten or more. This chain connects TRBV20-1 to TRBJ2-7, with D tentatively TRBD1 or TRBD2 (6 bases each). Germline values: CDR1 DFQATT, CDR2 SNEGSKA (reference sequence). V shed 3 bases and J shed 4 bases, with 16 bases lying between them. The CDR3 runs 14 residues. The CDR3 bases are TGCAGTGCTAGTAAAGCGACAGGACTATACGAGCAGTACTTC. This codes for CSASKATGLYEQYF.

This clonotype appeared a few times. The chain is built from TRBV5-4 and TRBJ2-5; 10 bases line up with TRBD2. The CDR3 sequence is 16 residues long. Per germline, CDR1 SGHNT and CDR2 YYREEE (reference sequence). Losses at the gene ends were 3 bases for V and 4 bases for J; bases not matched to a gene: 9. DNA of the CDR3: TGTGCCAGCAGCTACCCTCTAGAGCGGGGGGGAGAGACCCAGTACTTC. This codes for CASSYPLERGGETQYF.

This clonotype was counted a few times. The V gene is TRBV30, the J gene TRBJ1-1; D not certain. Germline CDR1 is GTSNPN and CDR2 is SVGIG (reference sequence). The CDR3 contains 13 residues. CDR3 in amino acids: CASMGLESTEAFF. The CDR3 nucleotides read TGTGCATCAATGGGTCTAGAGAGCACTGAAGCTTTCTTT.

This clonotype has just one count. The chain combines TRBV28 with TRBJ2-7; 8 nucleotides align to TRBD1. V dropped 4 bases and J dropped 4; count of bases not matched to a gene: 3. The CDR3 runs 13 residues. The germline V gene encodes CDR1 MDHEN and CDR2 SYDVKM. For the CDR3, the DNA is TGTGCCAGCAGTTCCTGGACAGGGTACGAGCAGTACTTC. Translation: CASSSWTGYEQYF.

This clonotype was seen repeatedly, ten times or more. The chain is built from TRBV6-2 or TRBV6-3 and TRBJ2-7; maybe TRBD1 (5 bases). V gave up 5 bases and J gave up 4 bases, with 12 bases separating them. The CDR3 consists of 13 residues. CDR1 is MNHEY, CDR2 SVGEGT, per germline. The CDR3 coding sequence is TGTGCCAGCAGTCAGGACATGGGGTACGAGCAGTACTTC. Its protein is CASSQDMGYEQYF.

This clonotype showed up many times. The junction departs from the called germline gene at one end, perhaps through a read error. The chain links TRBV7-9 to TRBJ1-1; tentatively, D is TRBD1 (5 bases). Germline CDR1 SEHNR, CDR2 FQNEAQ (reference sequence). CDR3 size: 15 residues. The CDR3 nucleotides are TGTGCCAGCAGCTTAGGGGCGGGGTTGGACACTGAAGCTCTCTTT. Translating gives CASSLGAGLDTEALF.

In this sample, this clonotype turned up many times. V and J are TRBV12-3 or TRBV12-4 and TRBJ1-2, with unresolved D. This CDR3 has 15 residues. Trimming took off 3 bases at V and 7 bases at J, with 18 bases between the two ends. Here the CDR3 DNA reads TGTGCCAGCAGTTTTTTTGCTGGCAGTCTTCTTGGCTACACCTTC. Its protein is CASSFFAGSLLGYTF.

This clonotype was seen repeatedly, ten times or more. The gene calls are TRBV6-2 or TRBV6-3 and TRBJ2-7; 7 nucleotides line up with TRBD1. The CDR3 length is 13 residues. Per the germline V gene, CDR1 is MNHEY and CDR2 is SVGEGT. V dropped 2 bases and J dropped 5; count of bases not matched to a gene: 3. The CDR3 DNA reads TGTGCCAGCAGTTACAGGGGGCTGAACGAGCAGTACTTC. Residues: CASSYRGLNEQYF.

This clonotype was counted at least ten times. The chain is built from TRBV29-1 and TRBJ2-3; D not certain. Trimming removed 4 bases from V and 1 base from J, with 12 bases in between. CDR1 is SQVTM, CDR2 ANQGSEA, per germline. The CDR3 totals 14 residues. CDR3: CSVVLSAGTDTQYF. The CDR3, as DNA: TGCAGCGTTGTCCTTTCGGCTGGCACAGATACGCAGTATTTT.